One and the same sample provided the 30 T cell receptor beta chains below, sequenced in a study of cytomegalovirus exposure and HLA in healthy donors. Primers: 60 Vbeta forward and 13 Jbeta reverse. Method: immunoSEQ multiplex PCR; TCRdb's copy keeps in-frame clones and lacks some. Of about 120,000 clones detected, 83% appear once; the ten largest clones hold approximately 3.5%. Sequenced material: PBMCs. The receptor source for this set is a woman aged 35 to 49 in good health and CMV-seropositive.

The chain carries TRBV7-9 and TRBJ1-1, with a tentative D call TRBD1 (5 bases). The length of the CDR3 is 14 residues. V lost 3 bases to trimming and J lost 3 bases, with 11 bases between them. CDR1 SEHNR and CDR2 FQNEAQ come from the germline V gene (reference sequence). In DNA, the CDR3 is TGTGCCAGCAGCTTCGGGGGGGAGGACACTGAAGCTTTCTTT. Its translation: CASSFGGEDTEAFF. The whole variable domain, filled in from reference TRBV7-9 and TRBJ1-1, reads DTGVSQNPRHKITKRGQNVTFRCDPISEHNRLYWYRQTLGQGPEFLTYFQNEAQLEKSRLLSDRFSAERPKGSFSTLEIQRTEQGDSAMYLCASSFGGEDTEAFFGQGTRLTVV.

This chain joins TRBV7-9 and TRBJ2-3; TRBD2 matches 10 bases. CDR1 and CDR2 from the germline V gene are SEHNR and FQNEAQ (reference sequence). The V gene end was trimmed by 5 bases and the J gene end by 2 bases; junction bases not matched to a gene: 10. The CDR3 loop spans 17 amino acids. This CDR3 is CASSDWSAGGYTDTQYF. The CDR3 nucleotides read TGTGCCAGCAGCGACTGGTCAGCGGGAGGGTACACAGATACGCAGTATTTT.

The rearrangement links TRBV19 to TRBJ2-5, with TRBD1 matching over 8 bases. Germline lookup yields CDR1 LNHDA and CDR2 SQIVND (reference sequence). The CDR3 length is 14 residues. Losses at the gene ends were 5 bases for V and 2 bases for J; bases not matched to a gene: 4. The CDR3 DNA sequence: TGTGCCAGTAGTGGGGACAGGTTTCAAGAGACCCAGTACTTC. Translation: CASSGDRFQETQYF.

The chain uses TRBV7-2 and TRBJ2-7, with a possible D match to TRBD2 (6 bases). CDR1 and CDR2 from the germline V gene are SGHTA and FQGNSA. The V gene lost 1 base and the J gene lost 0 bases, with 7 bases spanning the gap. The length of the CDR3 is 14 residues. Here the CDR3 reads CASSLVGSSYEQYF. CDR3 in DNA: TGTGCCAGCAGCTTAGTCGGGAGCTCCTACGAGCAGTACTTC.

In DNA form, the CDR3 reads TGTGCCAGCAGGCAAATACTAGCGGGAGGAACTAGCTCCTACAATGAGCAGTTCTTC. Encoded protein: CASRQILAGGTSSYNEQFF. The rearrangement uses TRBV11-2 and TRBJ2-1; TRBD2 matches 12 bases. V shed 6 bases and J 0 bases; nucleotides not matched to a gene: 12. This CDR3 is 19 amino acids long. Germline-derived CDR1 and CDR2 are SGHAT and FQNNGV.

J is TRBJ2-5 and V is TRBV7-2, with TRBD2 matching over 12 bases. Germline CDR1 is SGHTA and CDR2 is FQGNSA. The CDR3 extends over 16 amino acids. J was trimmed by 4 bases and V by 5 bases; bases with no gene match: 8. In DNA form, the CDR3 reads TGTGCCAGCAGCCCCCGACTAGCGGGAGTTGGAGAGACCCAGTACTTC. It codes for CASSPRLAGVGETQYF.

V is TRBV19 and J is TRBJ1-2, with 7 bases fitting TRBD1. Losses at the gene ends were 5 bases for V and 3 bases for J; bases not matched to a gene: 6. Germline V lookup: CDR1 LNHDA, CDR2 SQIVND (reference sequence). This CDR3 is 14 amino acids long. Here the CDR3 reads CASSHFTGDYGYTF. CDR3 in DNA: TGTGCCAGTAGTCACTTTACAGGGGACTATGGCTACACCTTC.

The chain combines TRBV7-9 with TRBJ2-3; D possibly corresponds to TRBD1 (5 bases). V gave up 6 bases and J gave up 6 bases, with 16 bases separating them. Germline lookup yields CDR1 SEHNR and CDR2 FQNEAQ (reference sequence). CDR3 length equals 14 residues. CDR3 bases: TGTGCCAGCAGAGAAACAGGAGAATCGGATACGCAGTATTTT. Its protein is CASRETGESDTQYF.

The V call is TRBV19, the J call TRBJ1-2, with D maybe TRBD1 (5 bases). Trimming removed 0 bases from V and 4 bases from J, with 12 bases in between. The CDR3 covers 15 residues. Looked up from germline, CDR1 is LNHDA and CDR2 is SQIVND (reference sequence). In DNA, the CDR3 is TGTGCCAGTAGTATAGATGACGGGGGAATCTATGGCTACACCTTC. The encoded protein is CASSIDDGGIYGYTF.

The genes are TRBV7-9 and TRBJ2-1, with D perhaps TRBD2 (6 bases). The germline CDR1 and CDR2 sequences are SEHNR and FQNEAQ (reference sequence). Between the trimmed V and J ends, which lost 5 bases and 9 bases, there was a span of 23 bases. The length of the CDR3 is 16 residues. CDR3 in DNA: TGTGCCAGCAGCGACACTAACTCCGGGAGATTCAGTGAGCAGTTCTTC. Residues: CASSDTNSGRFSEQFF. Complete variable domain (other parts from reference TRBV7-9 and TRBJ2-1): DTGVSQNPRHKITKRGQNVTFRCDPISEHNRLYWYRQTLGQGPEFLTYFQNEAQLEKSRLLSDRFSAERPKGSFSTLEIQRTEQGDSAMYLCASSDTNSGRFSEQFFGPGTRLTVL.

The chain has TRBV4-1 and TRBJ1-3; tentatively, D is TRBD1 (6 bases). The germline gives CDR1 MGHRA, CDR2 YSYEKL. The ends were cut back, 2 bases at V and 2 bases at J, with 10 bases in the middle. The CDR3 has 15 residues. CDR3 in amino acids: CASSQQGTTGNTIYF. CDR3 coding DNA: TGCGCCAGCAGCCAACAGGGGACAACTGGAAACACCATATATTTT.

This chain connects TRBV5-4 to TRBJ2-3, with 8 bases identical to TRBD1. The CDR3 has 15 residues. CDR1 SGHNT and CDR2 YYREEE come from the germline V gene (reference sequence). Trimming took 4 bases from V and 0 from J; bases not matched to a gene: 4. CDR3 nucleotide sequence: TGTGCCAGCAGCCCGGACAGGGTTAGCACAGATACGCAGTATTTT. It translates to CASSPDRVSTDTQYF. Using reference TRBV5-4 and TRBJ2-3 for the parts outside the CDR3, the full variable domain is ETGVTQSPTHLIKTRGQQVTLRCSSQSGHNTVSWYQQALGQGPQFIFQYYREEENGRGNFPPRFSGLQFPNYSSELNVNALELDDSALYLCASSPDRVSTDTQYFGPGTRLTVL.

This clone was seen a few times. This chain uses TRBV30 with TRBJ2-7, with 15 bases aligning to TRBD2. In germline, CDR1 is GTSNPN, CDR2 SVGIG (reference sequence). The V and J ends lost 5 bases and 6 bases, in that order; junction bases with no gene match: 5. The CDR3 is 14 residues long. The chain's CDR3 is CAWGLAGGPREQYF. CDR3 nucleotides: TGTGCCTGGGGACTAGCGGGAGGGCCGCGCGAGCAGTACTTC.

This sequence joins TRBV18 and TRBJ2-7; a weak D match, TRBD1 (5 bases). This CDR3 spans 14 amino acids. Germline V gives CDR1 KGHSH, CDR2 LQKENI. The ends were cut back, 0 bases at V and 2 bases at J, with 8 bases in the middle. CDR3 residues: CASSPPQAPYEQYF. CDR3 DNA: TGTGCCAGCTCACCACCACAGGCTCCCTACGAGCAGTACTTC.

The rearrangement joins TRBV9 to TRBJ2-2, with 8 positions matching TRBD2. The CDR3 is 17 amino acids. Germline CDR1 reads SGDLS; CDR2 reads YYNGEE. V was pared by 6 bases and J by 4 bases, with 14 bases of the junction left unmatched. The CDR3 sequence is CASTLGGASITTGELFF. CDR3 coding DNA: TGTGCCAGCACGCTCGGGGGGGCCTCTATCACCACCGGGGAGCTGTTTTTT.

V is TRBV5-5 and J is TRBJ2-7; 7 positions match TRBD2. Unmatched junction bases numbered 6, after V lost 0 bases and J lost 9 bases. Germline V gives CDR1 SGHKS, CDR2 YYEKEE (reference sequence). CDR3 length: 13 residues. The CDR3 here is CASSLDTGGWQYF. Here the CDR3 DNA reads TGTGCCAGCAGCTTGGATACGGGAGGATGGCAGTACTTC. The whole variable domain, filled in from reference TRBV5-5 and TRBJ2-7, reads DAGVTQSPTHLIKTRGQQVTLRCSPISGHKSVSWYQQVLGQGPQFIFQYYEKEERGRGNFPDRFSARQFPNYSSELNVNALLLGDSALYLCASSLDTGGWQYFGPGTRLTVT.

V gene TRBV11-2 combines with J gene TRBJ2-7; D uncertain. Trimming pared 1 base from V and 6 bases from J, leaving 13 bases between. CDR1 is SGHAT and CDR2 is FQNNGV in the germline V gene. The CDR3 length is 14 residues. The CDR3 DNA reads TGTGCCAGCAGCTTAGGCTACTCACCGGTCGAGCAGTACTTC. Translation: CASSLGYSPVEQYF.

The chain has TRBV14 and TRBJ2-1; 11 bases agree with TRBD2. The CDR3 has 16 residues. Per germline, CDR1 SGHDN and CDR2 FVKESK. The V gene end was trimmed by 5 bases and the J gene end by 3 bases; junction bases not matched to a gene: 6. The CDR3 sequence: CASSSGLAGLYNEQFF. CDR3 bases: TGTGCCAGCAGCTCAGGACTAGCGGGCCTCTACAATGAGCAGTTCTTC.

Only a few counts were recorded for this clone. The chain is built from TRBV9 and TRBJ2-7; 7 bases fit TRBD2. V dropped 4 bases and J dropped 2; count of bases not matched to a gene: 9. The CDR3 is 15 amino acids. CDR1 SGDLS and CDR2 YYNGEE come from the germline V gene. The CDR3 DNA is TGTGCCAGCAGCCCCTGGCGGGAGTTAACCTACGAGCAGTACTTC. As protein: CASSPWRELTYEQYF.

This chain connects TRBV9 to TRBJ2-2; 8 bases are a match to TRBD2. The length of the CDR3 is 15 residues. Trimming cost V 1 base and J 4 bases; bases outside gene matches: 3. Germline CDR1 is SGDLS and CDR2 is YYNGEE. This chain's CDR3 is CASSVTGTSTGELFF. The CDR3, as DNA: TGTGCCAGCAGCGTAACCGGGACTAGCACCGGGGAGCTGTTTTTT.

The rearrangement links TRBV28 to TRBJ2-7, with 11 bases fitting TRBD1. The CDR3 consists of 15 residues. CDR1 and CDR2 from the germline V gene are MDHEN and SYDVKM. Trimming cost V 7 bases and J 7 bases; bases outside gene matches: 12. Written as DNA, the CDR3 is TGTGCCAGCACCACATCCGGGACAGGGGGAGGGGAGCAGTACTTC. Its protein is CASTTSGTGGGEQYF. Full variable domain (remainder filled in from reference TRBV28 and TRBJ2-7): DVKVTQSSRYLVKRTGEKVFLECVQDMDHENMFWYRQDPGLGLRLIYFSYDVKMKEKGDIPEGYSVSREKKERFSLILESASTNQTSMYLCASTTSGTGGGEQYFGPGTRLTVT.

The rearrangement links TRBV4-3 to TRBJ2-7; 7 bases are shared with TRBD1. The germline V gene has CDR1 LGHNA and CDR2 YSLEER. V shed 0 bases, J shed 6 bases, and the junction held 5 bases outside the gene matches. This CDR3 comprises 14 residues. CDR3 bases: TGCGCCAGCAGCCAAGATCACAGGGGAACCGAGCAGTACTTC. Its protein product is CASSQDHRGTEQYF.

This chain uses TRBV4-2 with TRBJ2-7, with a possible D match to TRBD1 (6 bases). CDR3 length: 15 residues. The germline CDR1 and CDR2 sequences are LGHNA and YNFKEQ. The germline V and J ends were trimmed by 1 base and 2 bases, with 12 bases remaining between them. The CDR3 bases are TGTGCCAGCAGCCAAGCGTCGGACAGAACCTACGAGCAGTACTTC. Protein: CASSQASDRTYEQYF.

This clone has only a few counts. The chain is built from TRBV4-1 and TRBJ2-2; 9 positions agree with TRBD1. The V gene's germline CDR1 is MGHRA and CDR2 YSYEKL. The CDR3 consists of 17 residues. The V segment lost 0 bases and the J segment 5 bases; nucleotides outside the gene matches: 7. CDR3 amino acids: CASSQDIQGAHTGELFF. The CDR3, as DNA: TGCGCCAGCAGCCAAGATATACAGGGGGCGCATACCGGGGAGCTGTTTTTT.

This clone occurred once. The chain uses TRBV28 and TRBJ2-2; a weak D match, TRBD2 (6 bases). The germline V gene has CDR1 MDHEN and CDR2 SYDVKM. V lost 4 bases and J lost 1, with 19 bases in between. The CDR3 runs to 18 residues. The DNA for the CDR3 is TGTGCCAGCAGTTCTGAGTGGACTATGCCTAGGAACACCGGGGAGCTGTTTTTT. Translation gives CASSSEWTMPRNTGELFF. Using reference TRBV28 and TRBJ2-2 for the parts outside the CDR3, the full variable domain is DVKVTQSSRYLVKRTGEKVFLECVQDMDHENMFWYRQDPGLGLRLIYFSYDVKMKEKGDIPEGYSVSREKKERFSLILESASTNQTSMYLCASSSEWTMPRNTGELFFGEGSRLTVL.

V is TRBV28 and J is TRBJ2-5, with a possible D match to TRBD1 (6 bases). Germline lookup yields CDR1 MDHEN and CDR2 SYDVKM. Trimming shortened V by 3 bases and J by 4 bases, and 18 bases separated the two germline ends. There are 16 residues in the CDR3. The CDR3 nucleotides read TGTGCCAGCAGTTTTAGTGCAGGGGAAAAGGGAGAGACCCAGTACTTC. Its translation is CASSFSAGEKGETQYF. Filled out from reference TRBV28 and TRBJ2-5, the complete variable domain reads DVKVTQSSRYLVKRTGEKVFLECVQDMDHENMFWYRQDPGLGLRLIYFSYDVKMKEKGDIPEGYSVSREKKERFSLILESASTNQTSMYLCASSFSAGEKGETQYFGPGTRLLVL.

This clone showed up just once. The J gene is TRBJ2-3, the V gene TRBV5-1, with 10 positions matching TRBD1. From germline, CDR1 is SGHRS and CDR2 YFSETQ. The CDR3 totals 14 residues. V lost 4 bases, J lost 15 bases, and 14 bases stayed unmatched. This CDR3 reads CASSPGTGEHRPYF. The DNA for the CDR3 is TGCGCCAGCAGCCCAGGGACAGGGGAACACAGGCCCTATTTT.

This clone was detected once. The rearrangement joins TRBV2 to TRBJ2-5; maybe TRBD2 (5 bases). The J call may be faulty, since TRBJ2-7 better matches the DNA end. The germline CDR1 and CDR2 sequences are SNHLY and FYNNEI. The length of the CDR3 is 14 residues. This chain's CDR3 is CASTKGEVYYEQYF. The DNA of the CDR3 is TGTGCCAGCACCAAGGGAGAGGTATACTACGAGCAGTACTTC.

This clone has a handful of counts. The chain combines TRBV7-9 with TRBJ1-2; TRBD1 aligns across 8 bases. V dropped 3 bases and J dropped 1; count of bases not matched to a gene: 4. Germline V gene lookup returns CDR1 SEHNR and CDR2 FQNEAQ (reference sequence). This CDR3 region has 15 residues. The CDR3 loop is CASSFPGQDNYGYTF. The CDR3 DNA reads as TGTGCCAGCAGCTTCCCGGGACAGGATAACTATGGCTACACCTTC. The variable domain in full, completed from reference TRBV7-9 and TRBJ1-2, reads DTGVSQNPRHKITKRGQNVTFRCDPISEHNRLYWYRQTLGQGPEFLTYFQNEAQLEKSRLLSDRFSAERPKGSFSTLEIQRTEQGDSAMYLCASSFPGQDNYGYTFGSGTRLTVV.

The J gene is TRBJ1-1, the V gene TRBV5-5, with TRBD1 matching 8 bases. In germline, CDR1 is SGHKS, CDR2 YYEKEE (reference sequence). J gave up 5 bases and V 3 bases, and 12 bases lay outside the gene matches. The CDR3 has 16 residues. CDR3 bases: TGTGCCAGCAGCTGGCGAACAGACAGGGGTGAAACTGAAGCTTTCTTT. Protein sequence: CASSWRTDRGETEAFF.